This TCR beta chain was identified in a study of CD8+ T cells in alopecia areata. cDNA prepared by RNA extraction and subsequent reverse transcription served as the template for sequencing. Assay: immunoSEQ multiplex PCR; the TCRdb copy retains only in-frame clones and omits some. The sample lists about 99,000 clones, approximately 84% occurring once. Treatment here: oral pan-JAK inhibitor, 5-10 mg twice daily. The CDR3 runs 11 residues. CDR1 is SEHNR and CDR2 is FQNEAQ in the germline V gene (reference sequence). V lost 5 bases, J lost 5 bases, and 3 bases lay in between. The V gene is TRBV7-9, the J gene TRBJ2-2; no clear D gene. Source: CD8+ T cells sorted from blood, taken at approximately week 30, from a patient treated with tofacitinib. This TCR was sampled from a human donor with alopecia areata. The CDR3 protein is CASSQTGELFF. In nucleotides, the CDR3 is TGTGCCAGCAGCCAGACCGGGGAGCTGTTTTTT.